This T cell receptor (beta chain) is from a study of spatial heterogeneity in lung cancer. At the level of the study: A consistent excess of beta-chain over alpha-chain sequences was detected. Findings and caveats of the study: Counts that tracked tumor mutation counts were those of expanded intratumoral alpha and beta TCRs. Among tumor T cells, estimated coverage was about 7% for alpha chains and roughly 13% for beta chains.

TCRdb fed the 5' RACE reads into MiXCR, producing one record per CDR3 protein. The table has roughly 740 distinct CDR3 sequences, 6.7% seen once. This CDR3 spans 14 amino acids. Per germline, CDR1 SGHTA and CDR2 FQGTGA. V was cut by 5 bases and J by 6 bases, with 16 bases left in between. Time point indicated: sample taken at primary tumor resection. The donors, 70 to 80 patients with untreated early-stage non-small cell lung cancer, provided the samples. This clonotype is medium-sized (0.01 to 0.1%) within its sample. Its target is unknown. Because this beta chain is a stray read in a library intended to capture alpha chains, its abundance should not be given much weight.

J is TRBJ1-1 and V is TRBV7-3, with a tentative D call TRBD1 (5 bases). This material consisted of lung tumor tissue, taken at surgery. The clonotype originates from a female donor with early-stage non-small cell lung cancer. This chain's CDR3 is CASSQGGAGAEAFF. The CDR3 DNA sequence: TGTGCCAGCAGCCAGGGCGGGGCCGGGGCTGAAGCTTTCTTT.